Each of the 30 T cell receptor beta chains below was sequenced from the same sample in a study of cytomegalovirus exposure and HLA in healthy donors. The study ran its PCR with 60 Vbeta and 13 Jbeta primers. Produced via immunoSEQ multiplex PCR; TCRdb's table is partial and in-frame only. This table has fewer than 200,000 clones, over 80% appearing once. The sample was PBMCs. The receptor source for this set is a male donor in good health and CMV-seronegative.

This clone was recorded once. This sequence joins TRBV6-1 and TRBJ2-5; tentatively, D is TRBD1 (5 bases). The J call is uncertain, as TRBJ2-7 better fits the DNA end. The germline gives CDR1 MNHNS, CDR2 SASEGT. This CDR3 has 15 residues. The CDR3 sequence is CASSDPGFSSYEQYF. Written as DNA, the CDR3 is TGTGCCAGCAGTGACCCAGGGTTTAGCTCCTACGAGCAGTACTTC.

CDR3: CATSSGQGATEAFF. DNA for the CDR3: TGTGCCACCAGCTCGGGACAGGGGGCCACTGAAGCTTTCTTT. The genes are TRBV15 and TRBJ1-1, with TRBD1 matching over 12 bases. Unmatched junction bases numbered 2, after V lost 5 bases and J lost 4 bases. Germline assignment: CDR1 LNHNV and CDR2 YYDKDF (reference sequence). The CDR3 runs to 14 residues.

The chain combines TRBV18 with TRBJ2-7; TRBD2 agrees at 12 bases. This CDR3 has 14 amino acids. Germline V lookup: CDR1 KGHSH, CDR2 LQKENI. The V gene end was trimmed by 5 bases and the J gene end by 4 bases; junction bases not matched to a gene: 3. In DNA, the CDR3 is TGTGCCAGCTCAGCGACTAGCGGGGGATACGAGCAGTACTTC. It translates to CASSATSGGYEQYF.

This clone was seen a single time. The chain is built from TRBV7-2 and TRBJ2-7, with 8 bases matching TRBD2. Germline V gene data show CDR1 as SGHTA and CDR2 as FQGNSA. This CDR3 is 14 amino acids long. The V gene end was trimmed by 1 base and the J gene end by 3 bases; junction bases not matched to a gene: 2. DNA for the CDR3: TGTGCCAGCAGCTTAGTTCGGGGGGGCTACGAGCAGTACTTC. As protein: CASSLVRGGYEQYF.

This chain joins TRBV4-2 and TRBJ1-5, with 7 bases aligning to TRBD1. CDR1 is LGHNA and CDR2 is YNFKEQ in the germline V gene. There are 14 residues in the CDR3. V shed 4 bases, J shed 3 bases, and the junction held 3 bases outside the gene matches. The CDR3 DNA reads TGTGCCAGCAGCCGAACAGGGGTCAATCAGCCCCAGCATTTT. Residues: CASSRTGVNQPQHF.

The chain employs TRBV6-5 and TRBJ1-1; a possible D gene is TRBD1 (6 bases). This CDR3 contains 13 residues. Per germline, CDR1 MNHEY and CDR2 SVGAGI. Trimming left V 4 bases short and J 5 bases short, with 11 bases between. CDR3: CASSLGGGTEAFF. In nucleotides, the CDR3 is TGTGCCAGCAGTTTGGGAGGGGGTACTGAAGCTTTCTTT.

CDR3 protein: CASSALDRSGGAFF. CDR3 bases: TGTGCCAGCAGTGCCCTAGACAGGTCGGGGGGAGCTTTCTTT. This sequence joins TRBV6-1 and TRBJ1-1; D perhaps matches TRBD1 (6 bases). CDR1 MNHNS and CDR2 SASEGT come from the germline V gene. V dropped 4 bases and J dropped 10 bases, with 19 bases sitting between them. The CDR3 loop spans 14 amino acids.

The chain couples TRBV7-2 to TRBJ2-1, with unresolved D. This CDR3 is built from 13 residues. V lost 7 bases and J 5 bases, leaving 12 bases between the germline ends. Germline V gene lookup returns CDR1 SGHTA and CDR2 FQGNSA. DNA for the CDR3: TGTGCCAGCAACCCAAGGAGAGACAATGAGCAGTTCTTC. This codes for CASNPRRDNEQFF. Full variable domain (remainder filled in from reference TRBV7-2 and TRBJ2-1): GAGVSQSPSNKVTEKGKDVELRCDPISGHTALYWYRQSLGQGLEFLIYFQGNSAPDKSGLPSDRFSAERTGGSVSTLTIQRTQQEDSAVYLCASNPRRDNEQFFGPGTRLTVL.

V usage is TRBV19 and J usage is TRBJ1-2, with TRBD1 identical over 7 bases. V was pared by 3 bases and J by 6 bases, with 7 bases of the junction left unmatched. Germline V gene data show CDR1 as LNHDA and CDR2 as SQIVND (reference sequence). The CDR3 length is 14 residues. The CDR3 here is CASSINRDSNGYTF. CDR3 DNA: TGTGCCAGTAGTATCAATAGGGACAGCAATGGCTACACCTTC.

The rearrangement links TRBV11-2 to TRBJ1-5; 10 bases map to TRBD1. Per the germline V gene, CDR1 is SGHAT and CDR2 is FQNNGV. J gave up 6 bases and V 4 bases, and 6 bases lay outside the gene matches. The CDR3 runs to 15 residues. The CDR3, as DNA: TGTGCCAGCAGCTGGTCCGGGACAGGGGTTCAGCCCCAGCATTTT. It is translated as CASSWSGTGVQPQHF.

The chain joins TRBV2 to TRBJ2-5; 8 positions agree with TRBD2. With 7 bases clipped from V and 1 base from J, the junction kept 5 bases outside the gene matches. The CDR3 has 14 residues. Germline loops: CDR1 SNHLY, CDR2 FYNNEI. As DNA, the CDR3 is TGTGCCAGCAACCTGCGGGGGGCCCAAGAGACCCAGTACTTC. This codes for CASNLRGAQETQYF.

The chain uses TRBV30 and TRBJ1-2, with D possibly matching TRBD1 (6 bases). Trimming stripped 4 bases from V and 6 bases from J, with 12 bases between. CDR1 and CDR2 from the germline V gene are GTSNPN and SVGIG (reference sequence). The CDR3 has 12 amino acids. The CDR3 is CAWNRDVDGYTF. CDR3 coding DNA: TGTGCCTGGAACAGGGACGTAGATGGCTACACCTTC. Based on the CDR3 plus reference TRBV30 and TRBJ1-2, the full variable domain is SQTIHQWPATLVQPVGSPLSLECTVEGTSNPNLYWYRQAAGRGLQLLFYSVGIGQISSEVPQNLSASRPQDRQFILSSKKLLLSDSGFYLCAWNRDVDGYTFGSGTRLTVV.

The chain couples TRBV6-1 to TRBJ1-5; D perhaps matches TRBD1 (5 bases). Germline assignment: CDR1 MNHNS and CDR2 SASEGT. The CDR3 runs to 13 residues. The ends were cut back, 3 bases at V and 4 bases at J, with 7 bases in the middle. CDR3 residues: CASSDTGNQPQHF. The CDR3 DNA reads TGTGCCAGCAGTGACACAGGAAATCAGCCCCAGCATTTT.

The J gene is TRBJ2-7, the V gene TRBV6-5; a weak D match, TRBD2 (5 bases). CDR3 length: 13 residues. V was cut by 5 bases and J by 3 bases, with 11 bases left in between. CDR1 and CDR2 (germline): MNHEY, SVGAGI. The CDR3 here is CASSVGGHYEQYF. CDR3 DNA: TGTGCCAGCAGTGTAGGCGGGCACTACGAGCAGTACTTC.

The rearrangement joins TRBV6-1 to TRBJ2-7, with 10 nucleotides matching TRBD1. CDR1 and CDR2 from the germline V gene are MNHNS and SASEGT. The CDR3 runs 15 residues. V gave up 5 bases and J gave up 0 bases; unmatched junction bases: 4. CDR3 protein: CASSPGQGSSYEQYF. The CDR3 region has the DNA TGTGCCAGCAGTCCGGGACAGGGGAGCTCCTACGAGCAGTACTTC.

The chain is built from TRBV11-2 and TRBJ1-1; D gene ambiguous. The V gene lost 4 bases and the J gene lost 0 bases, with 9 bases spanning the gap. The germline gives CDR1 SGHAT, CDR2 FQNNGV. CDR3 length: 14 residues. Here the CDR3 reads CASSSLDLNTEAFF. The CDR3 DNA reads TGTGCCAGCAGCTCCCTGGACTTGAACACTGAAGCTTTCTTT.

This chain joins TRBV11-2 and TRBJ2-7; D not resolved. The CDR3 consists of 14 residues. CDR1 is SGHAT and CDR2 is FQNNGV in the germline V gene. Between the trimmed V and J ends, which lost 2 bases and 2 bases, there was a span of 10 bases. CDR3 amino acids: CASSLFEVPYEQYF. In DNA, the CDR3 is TGTGCCAGCAGCTTATTTGAGGTTCCCTACGAGCAGTACTTC.

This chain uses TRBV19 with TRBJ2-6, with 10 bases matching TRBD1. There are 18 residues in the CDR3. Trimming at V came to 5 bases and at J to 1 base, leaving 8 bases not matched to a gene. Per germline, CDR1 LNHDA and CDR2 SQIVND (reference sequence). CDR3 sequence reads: CASSPRDRGLSGANVLTF. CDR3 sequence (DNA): TGTGCCAGTAGTCCCCGGGACAGGGGATTATCTGGGGCCAACGTCCTGACTTTC.

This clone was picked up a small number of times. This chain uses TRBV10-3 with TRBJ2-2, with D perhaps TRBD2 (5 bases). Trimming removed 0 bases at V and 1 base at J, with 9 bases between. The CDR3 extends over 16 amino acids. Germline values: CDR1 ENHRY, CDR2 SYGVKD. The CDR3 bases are TGTGCCATCAGTGAGTCAAAAACTAGGAACACCGGGGAGCTGTTTTTT. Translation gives CAISESKTRNTGELFF.

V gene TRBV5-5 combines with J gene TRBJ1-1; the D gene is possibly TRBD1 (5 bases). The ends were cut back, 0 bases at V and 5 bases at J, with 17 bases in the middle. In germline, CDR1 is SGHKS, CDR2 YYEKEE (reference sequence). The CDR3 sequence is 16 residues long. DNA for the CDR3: TGTGCCAGCAGCTTGGGCGCCGGCAGGGTAAATACTGAAGCTTTCTTT. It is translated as CASSLGAGRVNTEAFF.

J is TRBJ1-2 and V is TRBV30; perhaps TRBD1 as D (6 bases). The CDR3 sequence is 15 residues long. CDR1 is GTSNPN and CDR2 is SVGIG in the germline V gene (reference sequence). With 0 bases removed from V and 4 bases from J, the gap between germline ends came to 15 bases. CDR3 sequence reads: CAWSVGGAGAYGYTF. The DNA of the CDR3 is TGTGCCTGGAGTGTAGGAGGGGCGGGGGCCTATGGCTACACCTTC.

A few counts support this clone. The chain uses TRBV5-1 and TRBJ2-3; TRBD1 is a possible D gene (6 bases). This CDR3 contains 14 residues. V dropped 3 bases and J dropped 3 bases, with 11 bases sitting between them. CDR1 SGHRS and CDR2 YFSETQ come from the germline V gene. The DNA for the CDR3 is TGCGCCAGCAGCTACGGACAGATGACAGATACGCAGTATTTT. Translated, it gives CASSYGQMTDTQYF.

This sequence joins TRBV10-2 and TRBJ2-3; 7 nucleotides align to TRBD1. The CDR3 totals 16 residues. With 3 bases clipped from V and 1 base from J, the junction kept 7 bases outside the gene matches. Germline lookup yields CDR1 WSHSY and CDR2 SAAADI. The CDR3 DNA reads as TGCGCCAGCAGTGAATTAAGGACAGGACGCACAGATACGCAGTATTTT. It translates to CASSELRTGRTDTQYF.

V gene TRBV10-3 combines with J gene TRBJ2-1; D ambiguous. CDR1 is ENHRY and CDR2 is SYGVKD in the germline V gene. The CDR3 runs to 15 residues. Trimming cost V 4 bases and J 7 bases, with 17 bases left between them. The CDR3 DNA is TGTGCCATCAGTGGTAGCAGAATCATCGAGAATGAGCAGTTCTTC. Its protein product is CAISGSRIIENEQFF.

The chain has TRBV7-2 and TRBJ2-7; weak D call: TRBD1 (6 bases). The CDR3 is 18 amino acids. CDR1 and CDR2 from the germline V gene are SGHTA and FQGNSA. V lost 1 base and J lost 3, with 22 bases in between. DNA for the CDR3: TGTGCCAGCAGCTTAGGAGGGGGAGTTGGCTCTAATGACTACGAGCAGTACTTC. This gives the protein CASSLGGGVGSNDYEQYF.

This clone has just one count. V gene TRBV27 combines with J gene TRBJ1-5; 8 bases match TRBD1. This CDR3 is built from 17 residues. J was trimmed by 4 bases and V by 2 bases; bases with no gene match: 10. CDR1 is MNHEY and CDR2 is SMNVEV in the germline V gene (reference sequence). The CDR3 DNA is TGTGCCAGCAGTTTACAGGGGGCGGGTGCCGGGAATCAGCCCCAGCATTTT. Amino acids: CASSLQGAGAGNQPQHF.

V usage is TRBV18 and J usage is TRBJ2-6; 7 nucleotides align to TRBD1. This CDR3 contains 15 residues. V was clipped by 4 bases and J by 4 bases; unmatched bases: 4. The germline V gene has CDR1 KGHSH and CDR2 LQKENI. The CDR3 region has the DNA TGTGCCAGCTCACGACAGGGAGACGGGGCCAACGTCCTGACTTTC. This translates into CASSRQGDGANVLTF.

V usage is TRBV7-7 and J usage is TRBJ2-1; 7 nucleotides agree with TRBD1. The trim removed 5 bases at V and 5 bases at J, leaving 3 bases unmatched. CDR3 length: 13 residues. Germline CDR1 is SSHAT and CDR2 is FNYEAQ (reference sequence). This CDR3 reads CASSPGQDNEQFF. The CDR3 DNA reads TGTGCCAGCAGCCCTGGACAGGACAATGAGCAGTTCTTC.

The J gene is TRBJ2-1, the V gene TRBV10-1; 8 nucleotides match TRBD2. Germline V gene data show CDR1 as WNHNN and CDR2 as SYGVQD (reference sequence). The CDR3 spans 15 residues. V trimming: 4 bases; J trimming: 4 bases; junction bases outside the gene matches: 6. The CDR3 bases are TGCGCCAGCAGTGGGAGAGTAGCGGGATACAATGAGCAGTTCTTC. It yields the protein CASSGRVAGYNEQFF.

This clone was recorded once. As DNA, the CDR3 is TGTGCCAGCTCGATCGACAGGGGCAATCAGCCCCAGCATTTT. It yields the protein CASSIDRGNQPQHF. The V gene is TRBV5-4, the J gene TRBJ1-5; TRBD1 matches 7 bases. Germline-derived CDR1 and CDR2 are SGHNT and YYREEE (reference sequence). The CDR3 covers 14 residues. V gave up 7 bases and J gave up 2 bases; unmatched junction bases: 6.